Below, 31 T cell receptor beta chains from the same sample are listed, as sequenced in a study of T cell repertoires in cytomegalovirus infection. MiXCR, run by TCRdb on the reads, gives a single entry per CDR3 protein. The data show about 680,000 distinct CDR3 sequences, approximately 24% seen once. The sample was CD8+ T cells from PBMCs. The receptors derive from a human donor in good health (CMV status not recorded). Some clones in this sample may be carry-over from other donors' samples.

This clonotype came up a few times. The V and J genes are TRBV7-9 and TRBJ2-3; no clear D. The CDR3 length is 13 residues. Germline CDR1 reads SEHNR; CDR2 reads FQNEAQ (reference sequence). Trimming left V 2 bases short and J 6 bases short, with 9 bases between. Here the CDR3 reads CASSLTRNDTQYF. CDR3 DNA: TGTGCCAGCAGCTTAACCAGGAACGATACGCAGTATTTT.

This clonotype occurred a few times. The chain joins TRBV6-6 to TRBJ1-2; no clear D gene. V lost 5 bases, J lost 6 bases, and 19 bases lay in between. This CDR3 comprises 15 residues. The germline CDR1 and CDR2 sequences are MNHNY and SVGAGI (reference sequence). CDR3 nucleotides: TGTGCCAGCAGTGTTCGGGAGACGACGTTAAATGGCTACACCTTC. Encoded protein: CASSVRETTLNGYTF.

The chain joins TRBV7-2 to TRBJ2-7, with D possibly being TRBD2 (5 bases). Germline lookup yields CDR1 SGHTA and CDR2 FQGNSA. The V and J ends lost 1 base and 3 bases respectively, with 13 bases between them. The CDR3 runs to 15 residues. The CDR3 loop reads CASSLGTDLLYEQYV. CDR3 nucleotide sequence: TGTGCCAGCAGCTTAGGTACGGACTTACTCTACGAGCAGTACGTC.

V usage is TRBV7-2 and J usage is TRBJ1-3; 10 bases map to TRBD1. Germline CDR1 and CDR2: SGHTA and FQGNSA. This CDR3 region has 16 residues. With 3 bases clipped from V and 4 bases from J, the junction kept 6 bases outside the gene matches. The CDR3 bases are TGTGCCAGCAGCTTCTGGACAGGGGGAATGGGAAACACCATATATTTT. It encodes CASSFWTGGMGNTIYF.

This chain connects TRBV7-9 to TRBJ2-7; perhaps TRBD1 as D (6 bases). The CDR3 extends over 12 amino acids. Trimming cost V 5 bases and J 6 bases, with 11 bases left between them. Germline loops: CDR1 SEHNR, CDR2 FQNEAQ (reference sequence). CDR3 residues: CASSQSRGEQYV. In DNA form, the CDR3 reads TGTGCCAGCAGCCAGTCCAGGGGCGAGCAGTACGTC.

The sample holds a few counts of this clonotype. Here the CDR3 DNA reads TGTGCCAGCAGCCCTACAGACAGTTTCTACGAGCAGTACTTC. Its protein is CASSPTDSFYEQYF. V usage is TRBV7-9 and J usage is TRBJ2-7; the D gene is possibly TRBD1 (5 bases). CDR3 length: 14 residues. V was shortened by 5 bases and J by 3 bases, with 14 bases between the two germline ends. Germline CDR1 reads SEHNR; CDR2 reads FQNEAQ (reference sequence).

The chain is built from TRBV28 and TRBJ1-1; D is unresolved. Germline V gives CDR1 MDHEN, CDR2 SYDVKM. V lost 6 bases and J lost 3, with 17 bases in between. This CDR3 is 15 amino acids long. DNA of the CDR3: TGTGCCAGCAGCAGTTTCTCCGGGCCAGACACTGAAGCTTTCTTT. Its protein is CASSSFSGPDTEAFF.

Remarks on this clonotype: One junction end does not reproduce the germline sequence, and a read error may be involved. The chain links TRBV14 to TRBJ1-1, with TRBD1 as a possible D gene (5 bases). Germline values: CDR1 SGHDN, CDR2 FVKESK. This CDR3 contains 13 residues. The DNA of the CDR3 is TGTGCCAACAGCCAAGGGGTGGGTACTGAAGCTTTCTTT. Amino acid sequence: CANSQGVGTEAFF.

This clonotype came up a few times. The rearrangement links TRBV14 to TRBJ1-5; D uncertain. CDR3 length: 16 amino acids. Germline CDR1 and CDR2: SGHDN and FVKESK. V gave up 0 bases and J gave up 5 bases, with 14 bases separating them. DNA for the CDR3: TGTGCCAGCAGCCAAGACGGTAGAACAGCCGATCAGCCCCAGCATTTT. Its protein is CASSQDGRTADQPQHF.

The rearrangement links TRBV7-9 to TRBJ2-1; TRBD2 aligns across 8 bases. Germline V gene sequence: CDR1 SEHNR, CDR2 FQNEAQ (reference sequence). J gave up 3 bases and V 6 bases, and 10 bases lay outside the gene matches. The CDR3 totals 16 residues. In nucleotides, the CDR3 is TGTGCCAGCAGACGGGGCGGCGGGGGGTACTACAATGAGCAGTTCTTC. This encodes CASRRGGGGYYNEQFF.

The J gene is TRBJ2-1, the V gene TRBV12-3 or TRBV12-4, with D possibly TRBD1 on 6 matching bases. V lost 10 bases to trimming and J lost 6 bases, with 13 bases between them. This CDR3 spans 12 amino acids. This CDR3 reads CATATGRNEQFF. The CDR3 DNA reads as TGTGCCACCGCGACAGGACGCAATGAGCAGTTCTTC.

This clonotype was detected many times. The rearrangement joins TRBV7-9 to TRBJ2-3; D tentatively reads TRBD1 or TRBD2 (5 bases each). Trimming took off 5 bases at V and 4 bases at J, with 10 bases between the two ends. Germline values: CDR1 SEHNR, CDR2 FQNEAQ (reference sequence). The CDR3 is 13 amino acids. The CDR3: CASSPGAADTQYF. As DNA, the CDR3 is TGTGCCAGCAGCCCCGGGGCCGCAGATACGCAGTATTTT.

This clonotype was detected many times. The rearrangement uses TRBV7-6 and TRBJ2-3; 9 nucleotides align to TRBD2. Germline-derived CDR1 and CDR2 are SGHVS and FNYEAQ. Unmatched junction bases numbered 7, after V lost 1 base and J lost 2 bases. The CDR3 runs to 17 residues. CDR3 amino acids: CASSLEPGLAITDTQYF. The DNA for the CDR3 is TGTGCCAGCAGCTTAGAGCCTGGACTAGCGATCACAGATACGCAGTATTTT.

This clonotype was observed at least ten times. This chain uses TRBV7-2 with TRBJ2-3, with 8 nucleotides matching TRBD1. Trimming cost V 2 bases and J 0 bases; bases outside gene matches: 4. The CDR3 has 16 amino acids. In germline, CDR1 is SGHTA, CDR2 FQGNSA. CDR3 region: CASSLPRDRSTDTQYF. The DNA for the CDR3 is TGTGCCAGCAGCTTACCCCGGGACAGGAGCACAGATACGCAGTATTTT.

Notes on this clonotype: A read error may be the cause here, since a much bigger clone is one base away. The chain joins TRBV7-2 to TRBJ2-1, with D maybe TRBD2 (7 bases). This CDR3 spans 16 amino acids. Per germline, CDR1 SGHTA and CDR2 FQGNSA. Trimming pared 5 bases from V and 5 bases from J, leaving 19 bases between. Here the CDR3 reads CASSLLVGGPDNEQFF. CDR3 DNA: TGTGCCAGCAGCCTTCTAGTGGGGGGGCCGGACAATGAGCAGTTCTTC.

This clonotype has ten or more counts. The CDR3 region is CASSSGGGGGETQYF. CDR3 bases: TGTGCCAGCAGCTCCGGAGGCGGGGGTGGGGAGACCCAGTACTTC. J is TRBJ2-5 and V is TRBV7-3; 7 nucleotides line up with TRBD2. The CDR3 is 15 amino acids. The germline V gene encodes CDR1 SGHTA and CDR2 FQGTGA. J lost 5 bases, V lost 4 bases, and 10 bases had no gene match.

This clonotype was detected many times. The gene calls are TRBV6-1 and TRBJ2-1; D may be TRBD1 (6 bases). Deletions cut 3 bases from V and 8 bases from J, with 17 bases between. The germline V gene encodes CDR1 MNHNS and CDR2 SASEGT. The CDR3 consists of 15 residues. The CDR3 protein is CASSDGQSLWDEQFF. The CDR3, as DNA: TGTGCCAGCAGTGACGGACAGAGCCTTTGGGATGAGCAGTTCTTC.

The CDR3 here is CASSLGGRRNWNYGYTF. For the CDR3, the DNA is TGTGCCAGCAGCCTGGGGGGACGGCGGAATTGGAACTATGGCTACACCTTC. The rearrangement uses TRBV7-9 and TRBJ1-2; a weak D match, TRBD1 (5 bases). This CDR3 contains 17 residues. Germline values: CDR1 SEHNR, CDR2 FQNEAQ (reference sequence). The V end was cut by 5 bases, the J end by 2 bases, with 21 bases between. Looking up the rest from reference TRBV7-9 and TRBJ1-2 gives the full variable domain: DTGVSQNPRHKITKRGQNVTFRCDPISEHNRLYWYRQTLGQGPEFLTYFQNEAQLEKSRLLSDRFSAERPKGSFSTLEIQRTEQGDSAMYLCASSLGGRRNWNYGYTFGSGTRLTVV.

This clonotype has just a few counts. The V and J genes are TRBV29-1 and TRBJ2-3; D remains ambiguous. In germline, CDR1 is SQVTM, CDR2 ANQGSEA. This CDR3 spans 12 amino acids. Trimming left V 5 bases short and J 3 bases short, with 9 bases between. In DNA form, the CDR3 reads TGCAGCGTTCCGGACGGGACAGATACGCAGTATTTT. Its protein product is CSVPDGTDTQYF.

This clonotype showed up many times. In DNA form, the CDR3 reads TGTGCCAGCAGTTACCCTAGCAATCAGCCCCAGCATTTT. This encodes CASSYPSNQPQHF. The V call is TRBV28, the J call TRBJ1-5; D remains ambiguous. This CDR3 contains 13 residues. Trimming took off 4 bases at V and 0 bases at J, with 4 bases between the two ends. CDR1 is MDHEN, CDR2 SYDVKM, per germline.

This clonotype was recorded a few times. This sequence joins TRBV25-1 and TRBJ1-2; 7 nucleotides agree with TRBD1. This CDR3 is 17 amino acids long. Germline CDR1 MGHDK, CDR2 SYGVNS. With 0 bases clipped from V and 1 base from J, the junction kept 8 bases outside the gene matches. The CDR3 here is CASSEYFFGTDNYGYTF. The CDR3 DNA reads as TGTGCCAGCAGTGAATATTTCTTCGGGACAGATAACTATGGCTACACCTTC.

The chain employs TRBV20-1 and TRBJ1-4; D may be TRBD1 (5 bases). CDR1 and CDR2 (germline): DFQATT, SNEGSKA (reference sequence). The CDR3 consists of 14 residues. V lost 2 bases and J lost 6, with 13 bases in between. The CDR3 nucleotides are TGCAGTGCTAGATCTGGGGCAACGGATGAAAAACTGTTTTTT. This codes for CSARSGATDEKLFF.

The chain links TRBV6-5 to TRBJ2-2, with 13 nucleotides matching TRBD2. The trim removed 10 bases at V and 3 bases at J, leaving 11 bases unmatched. CDR3 size: 17 residues. CDR1 and CDR2 (germline): MNHEY, SVGAGI. CDR3 nucleotide sequence: TGTGCCACCGCAGGGACTAGCGGGGTTTCGGACACCGGGGAGCTGTTTTTT. Its protein product is CATAGTSGVSDTGELFF.

V usage is TRBV6-1 and J usage is TRBJ2-1; no definite D call. Trimming pared 7 bases from V and 8 bases from J, leaving 18 bases between. In germline, CDR1 is MNHNS, CDR2 SASEGT. The CDR3 spans 14 residues. This CDR3 is CASTKSVLRHEQFF. The CDR3 region has the DNA TGTGCCAGCACAAAGTCTGTTCTAAGGCATGAGCAGTTCTTC.

The sample holds one count of this clonotype. This could be a read error, since a much larger clone is one nucleotide away. CDR3 region: CVSRGTGDGYTF. The CDR3 DNA follows: TGTGTCAGCCGGGGGACGGGAGATGGCTACACCTTC. The chain is built from TRBV7-6 and TRBJ1-2; perhaps TRBD1 as D (5 bases). This CDR3 has 12 residues. Looked up from germline, CDR1 is SGHVS and CDR2 is FNYEAQ.

This clonotype was detected a few times. The gene calls are TRBV28 and TRBJ2-7; D gene ambiguous. This CDR3 spans 10 amino acids. V was trimmed by 9 bases and J by 4 bases, leaving 7 bases between them. Germline V gives CDR1 MDHEN, CDR2 SYDVKM. CDR3 sequence reads: CASQRYEQYF. The CDR3 DNA reads TGTGCCAGTCAGAGGTACGAGCAGTACTTC.

The chain uses TRBV7-6 and TRBJ1-1; D not resolved. Germline-derived CDR1 and CDR2 are SGHVS and FNYEAQ. Trimming removed 1 base at V and 4 bases at J, with 16 bases between. CDR3 length: 16 residues. CDR3 amino acids: CASSLEFLGGFTEAFF. CDR3 DNA: TGTGCCAGCAGCTTAGAGTTTCTGGGTGGTTTCACTGAAGCTTTCTTT.

The table lists this clonotype with many counts. This sequence joins TRBV20-1 and TRBJ1-2; D gene unclear. This CDR3 has 13 residues. The germline V and J ends were trimmed by 4 bases and 8 bases, with 17 bases remaining between them. Germline-derived CDR1 and CDR2 are DFQATT and SNEGSKA (reference sequence). In nucleotides, the CDR3 is TGCAGTGCTAAAGTAGTGGGGATGAGCGGCTACACCTTC. Translated, it gives CSAKVVGMSGYTF.

The chain uses TRBV19 and TRBJ2-1; 7 positions match TRBD2. CDR1 and CDR2 from the germline V gene are LNHDA and SQIVND (reference sequence). CDR3 size: 14 residues. The V and J ends lost 3 bases and 7 bases, in that order; junction bases with no gene match: 6. In nucleotides, the CDR3 is TGTGCCAGTAGTATCAGCGGGGATTCAAATGAGCAGTTCTTC. This encodes CASSISGDSNEQFF.

The chain has TRBV5-6 and TRBJ2-7, with 10 nucleotides matching TRBD1. Trimming cost V 6 bases and J 4 bases; bases outside gene matches: 10. Looked up from germline, CDR1 is SGHDT and CDR2 is YYEEEE. There are 15 residues in the CDR3. CDR3 sequence (DNA): TGTGCCAGCAACTTACTTCGGACAGGGGGTTACGAGCAGTACGTC. This translates into CASNLLRTGGYEQYV.

A few counts support this clonotype. The chain employs TRBV19 and TRBJ1-1; no reliable D call. The CDR3 length is 12 residues. Deletions cut 8 bases from V and 4 bases from J, with 11 bases between. The germline V gene encodes CDR1 LNHDA and CDR2 SQIVND (reference sequence). CDR3 amino acids: CASFGLATEAFF. DNA of the CDR3: TGTGCCAGTTTCGGGTTGGCCACTGAAGCTTTCTTT.